These 21 T cell receptor beta chains originate from one sample sequenced in a study of blood T cells in healthy people across ages. It was with a sample-barcoded 5' primer and a J-beta primer mix that a second PCR of about 7 to 12 cycles was run. TCRdb re-analysed the 5' RACE reads in MiXCR, keeping a single row per CDR3 protein. The sample includes 1,800,000 or so distinct CDR3 sequences, 35% to 50% of them seen just once. What was sequenced was blood. These receptors originate from a human donor in good health.

The J gene is TRBJ1-2, the V gene TRBV6-5; TRBD1 agrees at 7 bases. CDR3 length: 13 residues. The germline V gene has CDR1 MNHEY and CDR2 SVGAGI. V trimming: 1 base; J trimming: 9 bases; junction bases outside the gene matches: 5. CDR3 DNA: TGTGCCAGCAGTTACTGGCAGGGGGAAAGCTACACCTTC. Encoded protein: CASSYWQGESYTF.

The sample holds many counts of this clonotype. The rearrangement links TRBV12-3 or TRBV12-4 to TRBJ2-4; a possible D gene is TRBD2 (7 bases). This CDR3 comprises 15 residues. Between the trimmed V and J ends, which lost 4 bases and 7 bases, there was a span of 17 bases. CDR3 amino acids: CASSSLGGRRNIQYF. CDR3 nucleotides: TGTGCCAGCAGTTCCCTGGGGGGGCGGAGGAACATTCAGTACTTC.

This clonotype was recorded only once. A read error may account for a junction end that differs from germline. The gene calls are TRBV7-2 and TRBJ1-1; the D gene is possibly TRBD1 (5 bases). The CDR3 has 14 residues. Germline values: CDR1 SGHTA, CDR2 FQGNSA. CDR3 region: CASSPGGTNTEACF. For the CDR3, the DNA is TGTGCCAGCAGCCCCGGAGGGACTAACACTGAAGCTTGCTTT. The entire variable domain, with the rest obtained from reference TRBV7-2 and TRBJ1-1, is as follows: GAGVSQSPSNKVTEKGKDVELRCDPISGHTALYWYRQSLGQGLEFLIYFQGNSAPDKSGLPSDRFSAERTGGSVSTLTIQRTQQEDSAVYLCASSPGGTNTEACFGQGTRLTVV.

This clonotype was observed a handful of times. The chain employs TRBV7-9 and TRBJ2-2; unclear D gene. CDR1 is SEHNR and CDR2 is FQNEAQ in the germline V gene (reference sequence). This CDR3 region has 17 residues. V dropped 8 bases and J dropped 1 base, with 20 bases sitting between them. The CDR3 protein is CASPAGWSALNTGELFF. In DNA, the CDR3 is TGTGCCAGCCCCGCCGGCTGGTCAGCGCTGAACACCGGGGAGCTGTTTTTT.

This chain uses TRBV7-9 with TRBJ2-1, with 10 bases matching TRBD2. The ends lost 5 bases at V and 4 bases at J; junction bases unmatched: 8. Per the germline V gene, CDR1 is SEHNR and CDR2 is FQNEAQ (reference sequence). The CDR3 is 16 amino acids. The CDR3 bases are TGTGCCAGCAGCATAAGCGGGGGGGCCTTATACAATGAGCAGTTCTTC. Amino acids: CASSISGGALYNEQFF.

The chain combines TRBV6-5 with TRBJ2-4; 9 bases line up with TRBD2. The assigned J gene may be wrong: the sequence end matches TRBJ2-5 better. Per germline, CDR1 MNHEY and CDR2 SVGAGI. The CDR3 has 16 amino acids. CDR3 in DNA: TGTGCCACCTCCATACACAAAGCGGGGGGAGAAGAGACCCAGTACTTC. It translates to CATSIHKAGGEETQYF.

The genes are TRBV28 and TRBJ2-4; 9 bases map to TRBD1. CDR3 length: 15 amino acids. CDR1 MDHEN and CDR2 SYDVKM come from the germline V gene. Unmatched junction bases numbered 10, after V lost 5 bases and J lost 8 bases. The CDR3 sequence is CASSHRGQLRDIQYF. CDR3 coding DNA: TGTGCCAGCAGTCACAGGGGGCAACTTCGGGACATTCAGTACTTC. Based on the CDR3 plus reference TRBV28 and TRBJ2-4, the full variable domain is DVKVTQSSRYLVKRTGEKVFLECVQDMDHENMFWYRQDPGLGLRLIYFSYDVKMKEKGDIPEGYSVSREKKERFSLILESASTNQTSMYLCASSHRGQLRDIQYFGAGTRLSVL.

A few counts support this clonotype. The genes are TRBV5-1 and TRBJ1-2; maybe TRBD1 (5 bases). V dropped 0 bases and J dropped 11 bases, with 14 bases sitting between them. Germline V gene sequence: CDR1 SGHRS, CDR2 YFSETQ. The CDR3 runs 13 residues. The CDR3 protein is CASSLAGVQGYTF. As DNA, the CDR3 is TGCGCCAGCAGCTTGGCAGGTGTCCAGGGTTACACCTTC.

The genes are TRBV3-1 and TRBJ2-4, with D possibly TRBD2 on 7 matching bases. The DNA end favors TRBJ2-7, so the J call may be wrong. The CDR3 is 15 amino acids. Germline V lookup: CDR1 LGHDT, CDR2 YNNKEL (reference sequence). In nucleotides, the CDR3 is TGTGCCAGCAGCCAAGAAGGGGGGGCGCGGTACGAGCAGTACTTC. It codes for CASSQEGGARYEQYF.

CDR3 DNA: TGTGCCAGCAGGGGTCGAGGACAGGGGCTTTCTCGCTCTGGGGCCAACGTCCTGACTTTC. Translated: CASRGRGQGLSRSGANVLTF. This chain joins TRBV3-1 and TRBJ2-6; 9 bases are a match to TRBD1. The CDR3 totals 20 residues. V was pared by 6 bases and J by 0 bases, with 15 bases of the junction left unmatched. Germline assignment: CDR1 LGHDT and CDR2 YNNKEL (reference sequence).

The chain joins TRBV20-1 to TRBJ2-7; possibly TRBD1 for D (5 bases). V was shortened by 2 bases and J by 1 base, with 12 bases between the two germline ends. The germline gives CDR1 DFQATT, CDR2 SNEGSKA (reference sequence). This CDR3 comprises 14 residues. CDR3 sequence reads: CSARRGAGSYEQYF. The DNA for the CDR3 is TGCAGTGCTAGAAGGGGCGCCGGGTCCTACGAGCAGTACTTC.

This clonotype occurred a few times. The genes are TRBV20-1 and TRBJ1-2; weak D call: TRBD1 (6 bases). The length of the CDR3 is 16 residues. The ends were cut back, 5 bases at V and 4 bases at J, with 23 bases in the middle. CDR1 and CDR2 (germline): DFQATT, SNEGSKA (reference sequence). CDR3 sequence (DNA): TGCAGTGCTGAAGGGGGGGGCAGGGCAGGAGGCTATGGCTACACCTTC. Its protein product is CSAEGGGRAGGYGYTF.

The rearrangement links TRBV5-1 to TRBJ2-3, with a possible D match to TRBD2 (5 bases). There are 14 residues in the CDR3. The germline V gene has CDR1 SGHRS and CDR2 YFSETQ. The V end lost 5 bases, the J end lost 5 bases, and 15 bases lay between the germline ends. The CDR3 spells CASSPIRGQDTQYF. CDR3 DNA: TGCGCCAGCAGTCCAATTCGGGGTCAAGATACGCAGTATTTT. The variable domain in full, with the rest retrieved from reference TRBV5-1 and TRBJ2-3, is KAGVTQTPRYLIKTRGQQVTLSCSPISGHRSVSWYQQTPGQGLQFLFEYFSETQRNKGNFPGRFSGRQFSNSRSEMNVSTLELGDSALYLCASSPIRGQDTQYFGPGTRLTVL.

This clonotype was picked up a small number of times. The chain combines TRBV4-1 with TRBJ2-4; 8 bases are a match to TRBD1. The DNA end is more similar to TRBJ2-7, so the J call may be wrong. CDR1 and CDR2 (germline): MGHRA, YSYEKL. The CDR3 is made up of 15 amino acids. CDR3 DNA sequence: TGCGCCAGCAGCCTAGTGGACAGGGTCAGCTACGAGCAGTACTTC. This gives the protein CASSLVDRVSYEQYF.

This clonotype turned up a few times. The V gene is TRBV15, the J gene TRBJ1-5; unclear D gene. V gave up 1 base and J gave up 6 bases, with 7 bases separating them. The V gene's germline CDR1 is LNHNV and CDR2 YYDKDF (reference sequence). This CDR3 region has 13 residues. CDR3 loop: CATSRVLSQPQHF. The CDR3, as DNA: TGTGCCACCAGCAGAGTCTTGAGTCAGCCCCAGCATTTT.

About this clonotype: Mismatch with germline at one junction end may stem from a read error. The rearrangement joins TRBV5-1 to TRBJ2-3, with TRBD1 identical over 8 bases. CDR1 and CDR2 from the germline V gene are SGHRS and YFSETQ. The length of the CDR3 is 16 residues. CDR3 coding DNA: TGCGCCCGCAGCTTGTCCGAGACAGGGGGCACAGATACGCAGTATTTT. Translation gives CARSLSETGGTDTQYF. Together with reference TRBV5-1 and TRBJ2-3, the CDR3 gives the full variable domain: KAGVTQTPRYLIKTRGQQVTLSCSPISGHRSVSWYQQTPGQGLQFLFEYFSETQRNKGNFPGRFSGRQFSNSRSEMNVSTLELGDSALYLCARSLSETGGTDTQYFGPGTRLTVL.

This clonotype was counted only a few times. This chain links TRBV5-5 with TRBJ2-5; no definite D call. V shed 2 bases and J shed 4 bases, with 9 bases lying between them. The CDR3 is 13 amino acids. The germline V gene encodes CDR1 SGHKS and CDR2 YYEKEE (reference sequence). The CDR3 protein is CASSFVRTETQYF. The CDR3, as DNA: TGTGCCAGCAGCTTCGTAAGGACAGAGACCCAGTACTTC.

The rearrangement joins TRBV5-5 to TRBJ2-5, with D unresolved. The germline V gene has CDR1 SGHKS and CDR2 YYEKEE (reference sequence). The CDR3 sequence is 15 residues long. Trimming removed 7 bases from V and 5 bases from J, with 21 bases in between. Here the CDR3 DNA reads TGTGCCAGCGGGTTGATCTTCGGGCAAGGGGAGACCCAGTACTTC. Protein product: CASGLIFGQGETQYF. The full variable domain, with the rest looked up from reference TRBV5-5 and TRBJ2-5, is DAGVTQSPTHLIKTRGQQVTLRCSPISGHKSVSWYQQVLGQGPQFIFQYYEKEERGRGNFPDRFSARQFPNYSSELNVNALLLGDSALYLCASGLIFGQGETQYFGPGTRLLVL.

This chain links TRBV7-9 with TRBJ1-1; perhaps TRBD1 as D (6 bases). The CDR3 sequence is 13 residues long. Per germline, CDR1 SEHNR and CDR2 FQNEAQ (reference sequence). Trimming cost V 7 bases and J 1 base, with 10 bases left between them. The CDR3 DNA is TGTGCCAGCACCACAGGGAGGAACACTGAAGCTTTCTTT. Translating it yields CASTTGRNTEAFF. Supplemented by reference TRBV7-9 and TRBJ1-1, the full variable domain reads DTGVSQNPRHKITKRGQNVTFRCDPISEHNRLYWYRQTLGQGPEFLTYFQNEAQLEKSRLLSDRFSAERPKGSFSTLEIQRTEQGDSAMYLCASTTGRNTEAFFGQGTRLTVV.

V and J are TRBV18 and TRBJ2-7; no reliable D call. There are 13 residues in the CDR3. Germline loops: CDR1 KGHSH, CDR2 LQKENI. V was clipped by 0 bases and J by 2 bases, with 5 bases between them. The CDR3 loop reads CASSPPWAYEQYF. For the CDR3, the DNA is TGTGCCAGCTCACCACCTTGGGCCTACGAGCAGTACTTC.

The chain employs TRBV27 and TRBJ2-7; D is tentatively TRBD1 or TRBD2 (6 bases each). Germline values: CDR1 MNHEY, CDR2 SMNVEV (reference sequence). There are 14 residues in the CDR3. Trimming pared 5 bases from V and 3 bases from J, leaving 14 bases between. The CDR3 DNA reads as TGTGCCAGCAGTGTAACCAGGGGAGGCTACGAGCAGTACTTC. It yields the protein CASSVTRGGYEQYF.